This section outlines one T cell receptor beta chain sequence together with its context. The authors reverse transcribed roughly 0.5 to 1 ug RNA with random hexamers. TCRdb fed the immunoSEQ multiplex PCR reads into MiXCR, producing one record per CDR3 protein. The repertoire consists of about 300,000 distinct CDR3 sequences, with about 88% occurring once and the leading ten covering roughly 0.17%. These data come from a study of CD8 T cells in Susac syndrome. The ends lost 4 bases at V and 7 bases at J; junction bases unmatched: 13. The CDR3 is 15 amino acids. The source material was CD8+ T cells from PBMCs. The V call is TRBV12-3 or TRBV12-4, the J call TRBJ2-7; 7 positions agree with TRBD2. This TCR was recovered from a human donor with multiple sclerosis. CDR3 sequence (DNA): TGTGCCAGCAGTTCTAGGGGCGGCGGACTAGAAGAGCAGTACTTC. Protein: CASSSRGGGLEEQYF.